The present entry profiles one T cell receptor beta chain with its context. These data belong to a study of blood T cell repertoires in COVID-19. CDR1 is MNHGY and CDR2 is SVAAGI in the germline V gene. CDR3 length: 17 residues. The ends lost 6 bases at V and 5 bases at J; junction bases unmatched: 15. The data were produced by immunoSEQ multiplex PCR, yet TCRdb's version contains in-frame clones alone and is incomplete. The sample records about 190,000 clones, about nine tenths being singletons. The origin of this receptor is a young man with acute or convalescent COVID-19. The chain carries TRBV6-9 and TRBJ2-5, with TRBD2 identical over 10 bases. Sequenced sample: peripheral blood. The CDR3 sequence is CASRQGERGGVIETQYF. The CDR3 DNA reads TGTGCCAGCAGACAGGGGGAGCGGGGGGGCGTCATCGAGACCCAGTACTTC.